This TCR beta chain appears in the sequencing data of a study of blood T cell repertoires in COVID-19. Germline-derived CDR1 and CDR2 are MDHEN and SYDVKM. The CDR3 is 15 amino acids. Trimming left V 8 bases short and J 4 bases short, with 18 bases between. Measured with immunoSEQ multiplex PCR; TCRdb has only the in-frame clones, and not every one. The sample carries almost 250,000 clones, around nine tenths recorded once. The source is a woman between 50 and 59 years old who had recovered from COVID-19. The J gene is TRBJ2-1, the V gene TRBV28; weak D call: TRBD2 (6 bases). The source material was PBMCs or T cells enriched from blood (not recorded which). CDR3 sequence reads: CASGSQRREYNEQFF. The CDR3, as DNA: TGTGCCAGCGGTTCACAGCGGAGGGAATACAATGAGCAGTTCTTC.